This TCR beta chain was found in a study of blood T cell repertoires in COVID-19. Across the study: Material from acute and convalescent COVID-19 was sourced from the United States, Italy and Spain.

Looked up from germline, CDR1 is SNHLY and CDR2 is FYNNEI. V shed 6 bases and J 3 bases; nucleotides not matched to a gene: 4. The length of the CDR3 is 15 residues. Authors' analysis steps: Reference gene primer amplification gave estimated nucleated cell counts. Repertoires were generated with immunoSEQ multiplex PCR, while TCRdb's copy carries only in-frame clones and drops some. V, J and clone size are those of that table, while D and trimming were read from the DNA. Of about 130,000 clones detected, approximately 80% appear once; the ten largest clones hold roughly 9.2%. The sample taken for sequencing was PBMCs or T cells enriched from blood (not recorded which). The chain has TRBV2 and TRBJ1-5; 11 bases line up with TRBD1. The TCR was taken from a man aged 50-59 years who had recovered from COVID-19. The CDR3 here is CASREDRGLNQPQHF. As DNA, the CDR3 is TGTGCCAGCAGGGAGGACAGGGGGCTCAATCAGCCCCAGCATTTT. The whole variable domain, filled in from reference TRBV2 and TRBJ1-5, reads EPEVTQTPSHQVTQMGQEVILRCVPISNHLYFYWYRQILGQKVEFLVSFYNNEISEKSEIFDDQFSVERPDGSNFTLKIRSTKLEDSAMYFCASREDRGLNQPQHFGDGTRLSIL.